A single sample is the source of the 28 T cell receptor beta chains below, sequenced in a study of OX40 agonist ivuxolimab in advanced cancers. The protocol was immunoSEQ multiplex PCR, while the TCRdb copy is restricted to in-frame clones and leaves out a portion. The data contain around 130,000 clones, over 85% of them singletons. Sequencing was performed on CD4+ or CD8+ T cells sorted from blood, taken in a trial of the OX40 agonist ivuxolimab. The receptors originated from an adult with an advanced solid tumor such as melanoma, head and neck, liver or kidney cancer.

V usage is TRBV10-1 and J usage is TRBJ2-1; the match to TRBD1 covers 10 bases. The CDR3 is made up of 13 amino acids. CDR1 WNHNN and CDR2 SYGVQD come from the germline V gene (reference sequence). V lost 6 bases, J lost 9 bases, and 5 bases stayed unmatched. CDR3 nucleotide sequence: TGCGCCAGCAGGATGACAGGGGGCTCTGAGCAGTTCTTC. The encoded protein is CASRMTGGSEQFF.

J is TRBJ2-1 and V is TRBV9, with 9 bases aligning to TRBD1. V was pared by 3 bases and J by 4 bases, with 2 bases of the junction left unmatched. From germline, CDR1 is SGDLS and CDR2 YYNGEE. The CDR3 extends over 14 amino acids. CDR3 coding DNA: TGTGCCAGCAGCGACGACAGGGGGTACAATGAGCAGTTCTTC. Translating it yields CASSDDRGYNEQFF.

The V gene is TRBV19, the J gene TRBJ2-5; D remains ambiguous. CDR3 length: 13 amino acids. Germline lookup yields CDR1 LNHDA and CDR2 SQIVND (reference sequence). V was clipped by 3 bases and J by 4 bases, with 9 bases between them. The CDR3 DNA is TGTGCCAGTAGTATGGTGGGGATAGAGACCCAGTACTTC. Translation: CASSMVGIETQYF.

The J gene is TRBJ2-7, the V gene TRBV4-2; D may be TRBD1 (6 bases). Per germline, CDR1 LGHNA and CDR2 YNFKEQ. The CDR3 is 16 residues long. The V end lost 0 bases, the J end lost 2 bases, and 14 bases lay between the germline ends. The CDR3 DNA reads as TGTGCCAGCAGCCAAGATTCAGGGACACCACCCTACGAGCAGTACTTC. It encodes CASSQDSGTPPYEQYF.

The chain is built from TRBV18 and TRBJ2-2; D unresolved. V lost 6 bases and J lost 7, with 12 bases in between. Germline CDR1 and CDR2: KGHSH and LQKENI. The CDR3 runs 13 residues. This CDR3 is CASSPGAVGELFF. CDR3 sequence (DNA): TGTGCCAGCTCCCCGGGTGCTGTCGGGGAGCTGTTTTTT.

In the case of this clone: Other nucleotide sequences from this sample produce the same CDR3. This sequence joins TRBV28 and TRBJ1-1; D ambiguous. Germline CDR1 and CDR2: MDHEN and SYDVKM. The V gene lost 7 bases and the J gene lost 2 bases, with 5 bases spanning the gap. The CDR3 extends over 11 amino acids. The CDR3 region has the DNA TGTGCCAGCACCTTAAACACTGAAGCTTTCTTT. Encoded protein: CASTLNTEAFF.

The J gene is TRBJ1-2, the V gene TRBV20-1; D unresolved. Trimming left V 6 bases short and J 2 bases short, with 1 base between. CDR3 length equals 9 residues. Germline CDR1 is DFQATT and CDR2 is SNEGSKA (reference sequence). The CDR3 coding sequence is TGCAGTGCCAACTATGGCTACACCTTC. It yields the protein CSANYGYTF.

The V gene is TRBV19, the J gene TRBJ2-1, with D unclear. V was shortened by 7 bases and J by 4 bases, with 23 bases between the two germline ends. The CDR3 runs to 17 residues. From germline, CDR1 is LNHDA and CDR2 SQIVND (reference sequence). CDR3 sequence: CASNSVVGVSPYNEQFF. The CDR3 DNA sequence: TGTGCCAGTAACAGTGTTGTTGGGGTTTCTCCTTACAATGAGCAGTTCTTC.

The chain couples TRBV10-3 to TRBJ2-3; 10 positions match TRBD2. This CDR3 has 15 amino acids. The trim removed 3 bases at V and 3 bases at J, leaving 3 bases unmatched. Germline V gives CDR1 ENHRY, CDR2 SYGVKD. DNA for the CDR3: TGTGCCATCAGTGATTTAGCGGGGGGAACAGATACGCAGTATTTT. It is translated as CAISDLAGGTDTQYF.

The chain is built from TRBV6-5 and TRBJ2-7; D remains ambiguous. The V gene lost 4 bases and the J gene lost 7 bases, with 8 bases spanning the gap. The CDR3 is 11 residues long. The germline CDR1 and CDR2 sequences are MNHEY and SVGAGI. CDR3 DNA: TGTGCCAGCAGTTCAATCAGGGAGCAGTACTTC. It is translated as CASSSIREQYF.

This chain connects TRBV5-1 to TRBJ2-5; TRBD1 aligns across 9 bases. Germline lookup yields CDR1 SGHRS and CDR2 YFSETQ. This CDR3 has 15 amino acids. V trimming: 0 bases; J trimming: 3 bases; junction bases outside the gene matches: 3. The CDR3 protein is CASSLGDRDEETQYF. The CDR3 bases are TGCGCCAGCAGCTTGGGGGACAGGGACGAAGAGACCCAGTACTTC.

The V and J genes are TRBV11-2 and TRBJ2-7, with D possibly matching TRBD2 (6 bases). CDR1 is SGHAT and CDR2 is FQNNGV in the germline V gene. There are 14 residues in the CDR3. The V end was cut by 3 bases, the J end by 4 bases, with 13 bases between. The CDR3: CASSFQAGRYEQYF. The CDR3 DNA reads as TGTGCCAGCAGCTTTCAGGCAGGGAGGTACGAGCAGTACTTC.

This clone was seen a few times. The CDR3 sequence is CASGLATQYF. The CDR3 bases are TGCGCCAGCGGACTAGCAACGCAGTATTTT. The chain carries TRBV4-1 and TRBJ2-3; 8 bases match TRBD2. Germline values: CDR1 MGHRA, CDR2 YSYEKL. This CDR3 region has 10 residues. V trimming: 8 bases; J trimming: 9 bases; junction bases outside the gene matches: 1.

The chain couples TRBV7-2 to TRBJ2-5; the D is unclear. From germline, CDR1 is SGHTA and CDR2 FQGNSA. The CDR3 is made up of 13 amino acids. Trimming removed 0 bases from V and 5 bases from J, with 7 bases in between. The CDR3 DNA follows: TGTGCCAGCAGCTTAGCGGGGTTGGAGACCCAGTACTTC. Amino acid sequence: CASSLAGLETQYF.

CDR3 in DNA: TGTGCCAGCAGACTTACAGGTTCCCCCTACAATGAGCAGTTCTTC. Amino acid sequence: CASRLTGSPYNEQFF. The chain couples TRBV11-3 to TRBJ2-1; tentatively, D is TRBD1 (5 bases). The CDR3 extends over 15 amino acids. Germline V CDR1 and CDR2: SGHNT, YENEEA. Trimming shortened V by 6 bases and J by 2 bases, and 14 bases separated the two germline ends. Filled out from reference TRBV11-3 and TRBJ2-1, the complete variable domain reads EAGVVQSPRYKIIEKKQPVAFWCNPISGHNTLYWYLQNLGQGPELLIRYENEEAVDDSQLPKDRFSAERLKGVDSTLKIQPAELGDSAVYLCASRLTGSPYNEQFFGPGTRLTVL.

This clone was observed a single time. This chain connects TRBV29-1 to TRBJ2-3; 8 bases fit TRBD1. The CDR3 is 14 amino acids. Germline values: CDR1 SQVTM, CDR2 ANQGSEA. Trimming cost V 6 bases and J 0 bases; bases outside gene matches: 5. CDR3 loop: CSVSQGDSTDTQYF. In nucleotides, the CDR3 is TGCAGCGTGTCACAGGGGGATAGCACAGATACGCAGTATTTT.

The V gene is TRBV28, the J gene TRBJ1-4; D remains ambiguous. The CDR3 runs to 14 residues. V gave up 6 bases and J gave up 7 bases, with 15 bases separating them. CDR1 and CDR2 (germline): MDHEN, SYDVKM. The CDR3 nucleotides are TGTGCCAGCAGCTTACTTGGTACTGGTGAAAAACTGTTTTTT. This translates into CASSLLGTGEKLFF.

CDR3 sequence: CASSAGTSSNEQFF. CDR3 nucleotides: TGTGCCAGTAGTGCCGGGACTAGCAGCAATGAGCAGTTCTTC. The chain combines TRBV19 with TRBJ2-1, with 9 bases fitting TRBD2. Germline V gene data show CDR1 as LNHDA and CDR2 as SQIVND (reference sequence). J gave up 6 bases and V 5 bases, and 5 bases lay outside the gene matches. This CDR3 spans 14 amino acids. The variable domain in full, with the rest retrieved from reference TRBV19 and TRBJ2-1, is DGGITQSPKYLFRKEGQNVTLSCEQNLNHDAMYWYRQDPGQGLRLIYYSQIVNDFQKGDIAEGYSVSREKKESFPLTVTSAQKNPTAFYLCASSAGTSSNEQFFGPGTRLTVL.

The CDR3 spells CASSLRGDGNTIYF. The CDR3, as DNA: TGTGCCAGCAGTTTGAGGGGCGACGGAAACACCATATATTTT. The chain combines TRBV27 with TRBJ1-3, with TRBD1 as a possible D gene (5 bases). CDR1 and CDR2 (germline): MNHEY, SMNVEV (reference sequence). Trimming stripped 3 bases from V and 4 bases from J, with 10 bases between. The CDR3 is made up of 14 amino acids.

This clone was seen a single time. The chain has TRBV10-3 and TRBJ2-7; D is unresolved. This CDR3 contains 12 residues. The V gene lost 3 bases and the J gene lost 6 bases, with 9 bases spanning the gap. Germline V CDR1 and CDR2: ENHRY, SYGVKD. This chain's CDR3 is CAISEPRGEQYF. The DNA for the CDR3 is TGTGCCATCAGTGAACCGCGCGGCGAGCAGTACTTC.

This clone was seen a few times. The chain combines TRBV7-9 with TRBJ2-7, with D uncertain. The CDR3 is 13 residues long. The V end lost 2 bases, the J end lost 3 bases, and 8 bases lay between the germline ends. Germline values: CDR1 SEHNR, CDR2 FQNEAQ (reference sequence). CDR3 residues: CASSLSRSYEQYF. In DNA form, the CDR3 reads TGTGCCAGCAGCTTATCAAGGAGCTACGAGCAGTACTTC.

The chain combines TRBV6-5 with TRBJ2-7; a weak D match, TRBD2 (6 bases). Deletions cut 7 bases from V and 7 bases from J, with 20 bases between. The CDR3 is 14 amino acids. Germline CDR1 and CDR2: MNHEY and SVGAGI. The CDR3 reads CASKRGLMEGEQYF. CDR3 coding DNA: TGTGCCAGCAAACGAGGGTTGATGGAGGGAGAGCAGTACTTC.

This clone has more than one count but fewer than ten. The chain joins TRBV7-9 to TRBJ1-1, with D hard to call. The germline V gene encodes CDR1 SEHNR and CDR2 FQNEAQ (reference sequence). V shed 2 bases and J shed 5 bases, with 12 bases lying between them. This CDR3 region has 14 residues. CDR3 bases: TGTGCCAGCAGCTTAACCGGGGTGAGGACTGAAGCTTTCTTT. This sequence encodes CASSLTGVRTEAFF.

The chain uses TRBV7-6 and TRBJ1-1, with D tentatively TRBD1 (5 bases). Trimming shortened V by 2 bases and J by 1 base, and 14 bases separated the two germline ends. Per the germline V gene, CDR1 is SGHVS and CDR2 is FNYEAQ. The CDR3 length is 16 residues. As DNA, the CDR3 is TGTGCCAGCAGCTTAAATCAGCCAGGGACGAACACTGAAGCTTTCTTT. Translated, it gives CASSLNQPGTNTEAFF.

The chain joins TRBV27 to TRBJ1-3; D is unresolved. Trimming removed 3 bases from V and 8 bases from J, with 11 bases in between. The CDR3 is 13 residues long. Per the germline V gene, CDR1 is MNHEY and CDR2 is SMNVEV (reference sequence). The CDR3 here is CASSFRSGDTIYF. In DNA, the CDR3 is TGTGCCAGCAGTTTTCGGAGCGGGGACACCATATATTTT.

This clone has just one count. V and J are TRBV30 and TRBJ2-2, with 7 nucleotides matching TRBD1. The V and J ends lost 5 bases and 2 bases, in that order; junction bases with no gene match: 8. Germline values: CDR1 GTSNPN, CDR2 SVGIG (reference sequence). The CDR3 length is 15 residues. CDR3 sequence (DNA): TGTGCCTGGGGGAGACAGGGATTTAACACCGGGGAGCTGTTTTTT. As protein: CAWGRQGFNTGELFF.

This chain uses TRBV5-6 with TRBJ1-5; D is ambiguous. Germline CDR1 and CDR2: SGHDT and YYEEEE. V dropped 2 bases and J dropped 5 bases, with 5 bases sitting between them. This CDR3 is built from 12 residues. The CDR3 protein is CASSFSDQPQHF. DNA for the CDR3: TGTGCCAGCAGCTTCTCGGATCAGCCCCAGCATTTT.

The chain links TRBV9 to TRBJ1-5, with 10 bases identical to TRBD1. The CDR3 has 15 amino acids. Unmatched junction bases numbered 9, after V lost 5 bases and J lost 7 bases. The germline gives CDR1 SGDLS, CDR2 YYNGEE. The CDR3 here is CASSSTGGDGQPQHF. Written as DNA, the CDR3 is TGTGCCAGCAGTTCGACAGGGGGCGACGGCCAGCCCCAGCATTTT.